These 5 T cell receptor beta chains originate from one sample sequenced in a study of T cell repertoires in cytomegalovirus infection. MiXCR, applied by TCRdb to the reads, yields one record per CDR3 protein. The sample holds approximately 750,000 distinct CDR3 sequences, 35% seen once. Sequencing was carried out using PBMCs. These receptors all stem from a human donor in good health (CMV status not recorded). Some clones in this sample may be carry-over from other donors' samples.

The rearrangement uses TRBV6-1 and TRBJ2-2; possibly TRBD1 for D (5 bases). The CDR3 runs to 14 residues. The germline CDR1 and CDR2 sequences are MNHNS and SASEGT. V was trimmed by 6 bases and J by 6 bases, leaving 14 bases between them. Written as DNA, the CDR3 is TGTGCCAGCAGCCCCCGGTGGGGCGCCGGGGAGCTGTTTTTT. This codes for CASSPRWGAGELFF.

This sequence joins TRBV20-1 and TRBJ2-7; weak D call: TRBD2 (6 bases). The CDR3 spans 11 residues. V was pared by 3 bases and J by 6 bases, with 9 bases between. CDR1 and CDR2 (germline): DFQATT, SNEGSKA (reference sequence). The CDR3 reads CSASGGTEQYF. The DNA of the CDR3 is TGCAGTGCTAGCGGGGGTACCGAGCAGTACTTC.

The chain combines TRBV15 with TRBJ2-7, with D tentatively TRBD2 (5 bases). Trimming stripped 5 bases from V and 4 bases from J, with 15 bases between. The CDR3 extends over 14 amino acids. Germline V lookup: CDR1 LNHNV, CDR2 YYDKDF (reference sequence). The chain's CDR3 is CATSGGSAIYEQYF. The CDR3 nucleotides are TGTGCCACCAGCGGAGGATCGGCGATTTACGAGCAGTACTTC.

This clonotype was counted a few times. Germline is not matched at one junction end, which may reflect a read error. This sequence joins TRBV12-3 or TRBV12-4 and TRBJ1-5, with D perhaps TRBD1 (5 bases). The CDR3 runs 15 residues. CDR3 protein: CASSDPRVGNRPQHF. Here the CDR3 DNA reads TGTGCCAGCAGTGACCCCAGGGTCGGGAATCGGCCCCAGCATTTT.

V is TRBV20-1 and J is TRBJ2-2; no definite D call. V was shortened by 0 bases and J by 3 bases, with 11 bases between the two germline ends. Germline assignment: CDR1 DFQATT and CDR2 SNEGSKA (reference sequence). The CDR3 contains 15 residues. The CDR3: CSARDPRIHTGELFF. Here the CDR3 DNA reads TGCAGTGCTAGAGATCCCCGGATTCACACCGGGGAGCTGTTTTTT.